The clone carrying this TCR beta chain was detected a few times. From germline, CDR1 is MNHEY and CDR2 SMNVEV (reference sequence). Trimming left V 3 bases short and J 7 bases short, with 16 bases between. The CDR3 extends over 16 amino acids. In the authors' methods: It was from reference gene primer amplification that nucleated cell counts were estimated. TCRdb's copy holds only in-frame clones and misses some; the assay was immunoSEQ multiplex PCR. V and J calls plus clone size are reproduced from that table; the DNA served to infer D and trimming. The sample holds fewer than 350,000 clones, around nine tenths seen once. This entry comes from a study of blood T cell repertoires in COVID-19. On the study more broadly: Researchers got acute and convalescent COVID-19 samples from the United States, Italy and Spain. Sources were T cells, B-cell-depleted T cells, or PBMCs; the material itself was cDNA or gDNA.

V usage is TRBV27 and J usage is TRBJ1-6; maybe TRBD1 (5 bases). Material: peripheral blood. The TCR sequence derives from a man aged 40-49 years with active or convalescent COVID-19. The CDR3 DNA reads as TGTGCCAGCAGTTTTTCGGGTGGACAACCAAATTCACCCCTCCACTTT. It specifies CASSFSGGQPNSPLHF.